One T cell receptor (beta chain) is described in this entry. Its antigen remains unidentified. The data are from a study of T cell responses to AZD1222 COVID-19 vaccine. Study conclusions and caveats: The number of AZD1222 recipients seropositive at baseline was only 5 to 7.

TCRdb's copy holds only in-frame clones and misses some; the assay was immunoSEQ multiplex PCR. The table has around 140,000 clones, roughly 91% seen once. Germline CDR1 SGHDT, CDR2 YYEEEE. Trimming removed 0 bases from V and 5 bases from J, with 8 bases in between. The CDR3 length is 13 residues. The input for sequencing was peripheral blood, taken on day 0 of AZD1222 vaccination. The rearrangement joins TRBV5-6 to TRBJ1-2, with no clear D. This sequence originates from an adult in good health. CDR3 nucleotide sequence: TGTGCCAGCAGCTTGGGGTCAAATTATGGCTACACCTTC. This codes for CASSLGSNYGYTF. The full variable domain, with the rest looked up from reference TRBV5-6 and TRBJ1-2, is DAGVTQSPTHLIKTRGQQVTLRCSPKSGHDTVSWYQQALGQGPQFIFQYYEEEERQRGNFPDRFSGHQFPNYSSELNVNALLLGDSALYLCASSLGSNYGYTFGSGTRLTVV.